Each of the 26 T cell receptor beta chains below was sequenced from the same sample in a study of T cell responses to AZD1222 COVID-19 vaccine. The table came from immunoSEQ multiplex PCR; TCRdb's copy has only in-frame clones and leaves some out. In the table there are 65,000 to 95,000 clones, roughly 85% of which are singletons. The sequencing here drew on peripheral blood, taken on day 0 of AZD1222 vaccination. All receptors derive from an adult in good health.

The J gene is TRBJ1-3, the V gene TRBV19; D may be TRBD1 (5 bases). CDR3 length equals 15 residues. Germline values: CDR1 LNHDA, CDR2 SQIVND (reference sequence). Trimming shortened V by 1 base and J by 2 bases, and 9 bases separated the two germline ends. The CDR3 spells CASSIGDSTGNTIYF. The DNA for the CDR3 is TGTGCCAGTAGTATAGGCGACAGCACTGGAAACACCATATATTTT.

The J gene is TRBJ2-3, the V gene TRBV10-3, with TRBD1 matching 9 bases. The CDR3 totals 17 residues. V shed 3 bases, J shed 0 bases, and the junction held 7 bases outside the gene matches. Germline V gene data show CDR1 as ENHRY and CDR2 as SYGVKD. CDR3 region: CAISDLRDRASTDTQYF. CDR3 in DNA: TGTGCCATCAGTGATCTCCGGGACAGGGCTAGCACAGATACGCAGTATTTT.

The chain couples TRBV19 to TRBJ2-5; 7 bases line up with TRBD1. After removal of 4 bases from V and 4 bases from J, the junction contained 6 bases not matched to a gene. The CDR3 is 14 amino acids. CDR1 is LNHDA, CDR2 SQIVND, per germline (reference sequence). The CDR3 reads CASSTTGTVETQYF. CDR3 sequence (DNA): TGTGCCAGTAGTACGACAGGGACGGTAGAGACCCAGTACTTC. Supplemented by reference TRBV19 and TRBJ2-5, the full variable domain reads DGGITQSPKYLFRKEGQNVTLSCEQNLNHDAMYWYRQDPGQGLRLIYYSQIVNDFQKGDIAEGYSVSREKKESFPLTVTSAQKNPTAFYLCASSTTGTVETQYFGPGTRLLVL.

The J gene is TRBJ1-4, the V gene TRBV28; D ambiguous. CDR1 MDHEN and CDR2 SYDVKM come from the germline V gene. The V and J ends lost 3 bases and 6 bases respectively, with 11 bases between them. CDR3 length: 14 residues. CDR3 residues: CASSLGIPHEKLFF. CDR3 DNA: TGTGCCAGCAGTTTGGGGATCCCGCATGAAAAACTGTTTTTT.

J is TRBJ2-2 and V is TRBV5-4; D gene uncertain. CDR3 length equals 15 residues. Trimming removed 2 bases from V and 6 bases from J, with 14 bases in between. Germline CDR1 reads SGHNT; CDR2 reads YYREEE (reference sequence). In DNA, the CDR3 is TGTGCCAGCAGCTTAATGAGGACCTTCGCCGGGGAGCTGTTTTTT. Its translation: CASSLMRTFAGELFF.

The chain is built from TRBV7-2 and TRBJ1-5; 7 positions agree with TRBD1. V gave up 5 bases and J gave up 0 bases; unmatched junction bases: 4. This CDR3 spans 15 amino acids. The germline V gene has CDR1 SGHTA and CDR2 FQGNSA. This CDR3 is CASSRDSDSNQPQHF. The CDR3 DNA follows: TGTGCCAGCAGCCGGGACAGTGATAGCAATCAGCCCCAGCATTTT.

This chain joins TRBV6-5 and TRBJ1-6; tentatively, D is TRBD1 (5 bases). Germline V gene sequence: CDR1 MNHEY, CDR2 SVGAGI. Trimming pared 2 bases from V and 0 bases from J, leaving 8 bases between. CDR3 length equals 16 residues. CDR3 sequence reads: CASSYRQSSYNSPLHF. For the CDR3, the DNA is TGTGCCAGCAGTTACCGACAGAGCTCCTATAATTCACCCCTCCACTTT.

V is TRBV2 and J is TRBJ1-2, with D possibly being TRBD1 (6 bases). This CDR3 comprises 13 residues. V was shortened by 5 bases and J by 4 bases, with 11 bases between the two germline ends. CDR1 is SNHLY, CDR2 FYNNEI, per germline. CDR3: CASSSTGSYGYTF. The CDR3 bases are TGTGCCAGCAGTTCCACAGGGTCCTATGGCTACACCTTC.

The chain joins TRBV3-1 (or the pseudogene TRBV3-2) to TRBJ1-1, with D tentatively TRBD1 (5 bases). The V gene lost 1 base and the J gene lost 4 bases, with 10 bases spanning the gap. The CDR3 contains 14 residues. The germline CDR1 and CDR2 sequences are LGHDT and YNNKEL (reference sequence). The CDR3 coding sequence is TGTGCCAGCAGCCAAGGGGGGTTTGGCACTGAAGCTTTCTTT. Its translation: CASSQGGFGTEAFF.

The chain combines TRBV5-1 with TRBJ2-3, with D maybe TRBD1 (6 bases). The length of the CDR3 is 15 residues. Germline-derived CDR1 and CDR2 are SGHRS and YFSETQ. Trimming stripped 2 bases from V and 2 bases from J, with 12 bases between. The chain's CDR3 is CASSFDRPDTDTQYF. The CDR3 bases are TGCGCCAGCAGCTTTGACAGGCCCGACACAGATACGCAGTATTTT.

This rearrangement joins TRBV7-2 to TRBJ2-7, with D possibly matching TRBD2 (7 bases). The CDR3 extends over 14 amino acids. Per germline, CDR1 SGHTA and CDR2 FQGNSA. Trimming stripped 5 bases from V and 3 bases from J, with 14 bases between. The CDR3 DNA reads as TGTGCCAGCAGCCCACAGGGAGGGGGCTACGAGCAGTACTTC. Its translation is CASSPQGGGYEQYF.

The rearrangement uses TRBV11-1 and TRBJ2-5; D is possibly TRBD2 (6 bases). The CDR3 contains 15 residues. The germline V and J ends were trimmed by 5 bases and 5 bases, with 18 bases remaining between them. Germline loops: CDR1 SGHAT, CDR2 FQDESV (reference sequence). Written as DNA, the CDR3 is TGTGCCAGCAGCACCCTAGCCGCGGGGTTTGAGACCCAGTACTTC. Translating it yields CASSTLAAGFETQYF.

CDR3 protein: CASSQRGGQETQYF. As DNA, the CDR3 is TGTGCCAGCAGTCAAAGAGGGGGGCAGGAGACCCAGTACTTC. The rearrangement joins TRBV6-5 to TRBJ2-5; D is possibly TRBD1 or TRBD2 (6 bases each). Germline CDR1 MNHEY, CDR2 SVGAGI. V lost 5 bases and J lost 5, with 15 bases in between. The CDR3 length is 14 residues.

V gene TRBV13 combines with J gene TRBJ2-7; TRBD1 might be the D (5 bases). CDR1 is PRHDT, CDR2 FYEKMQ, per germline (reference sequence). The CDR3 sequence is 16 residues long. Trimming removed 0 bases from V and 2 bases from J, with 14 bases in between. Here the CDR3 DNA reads TGTGCCAGCAGCTTAGGCCGGGCAGGGATTCCCTACGAGCAGTACTTC. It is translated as CASSLGRAGIPYEQYF.

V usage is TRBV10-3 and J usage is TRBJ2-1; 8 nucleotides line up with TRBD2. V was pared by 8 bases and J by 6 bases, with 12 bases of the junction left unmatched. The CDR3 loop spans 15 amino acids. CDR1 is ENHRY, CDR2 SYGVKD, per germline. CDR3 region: CAISKVAGGPNEQFF. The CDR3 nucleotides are TGTGCCATCTCGAAGGTGGCGGGGGGCCCCAATGAGCAGTTCTTC.

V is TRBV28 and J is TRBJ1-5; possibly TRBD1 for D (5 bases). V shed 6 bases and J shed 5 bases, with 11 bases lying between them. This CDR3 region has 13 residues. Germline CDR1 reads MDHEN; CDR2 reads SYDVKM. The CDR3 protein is CASRGQGDQPQHF. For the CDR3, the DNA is TGTGCCAGCAGGGGGCAAGGCGATCAGCCCCAGCATTTT. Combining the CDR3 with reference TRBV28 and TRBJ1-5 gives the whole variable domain DVKVTQSSRYLVKRTGEKVFLECVQDMDHENMFWYRQDPGLGLRLIYFSYDVKMKEKGDIPEGYSVSREKKERFSLILESASTNQTSMYLCASRGQGDQPQHFGDGTRLSIL.

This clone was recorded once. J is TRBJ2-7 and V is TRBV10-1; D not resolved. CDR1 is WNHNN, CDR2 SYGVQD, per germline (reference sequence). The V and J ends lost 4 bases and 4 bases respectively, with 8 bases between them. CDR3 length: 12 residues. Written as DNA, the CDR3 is TGCGCCAGCAGTGCCCCTAGGTACGAGCAGTACTTC. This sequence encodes CASSAPRYEQYF.

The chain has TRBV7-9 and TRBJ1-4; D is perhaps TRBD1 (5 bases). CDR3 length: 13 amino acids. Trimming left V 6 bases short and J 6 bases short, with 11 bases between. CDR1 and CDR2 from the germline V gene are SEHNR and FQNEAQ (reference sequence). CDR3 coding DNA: TGTGCCAGCAGGTCTGGGGCTTATGAAAAACTGTTTTTT. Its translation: CASRSGAYEKLFF. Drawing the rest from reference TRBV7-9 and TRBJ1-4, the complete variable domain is DTGVSQNPRHKITKRGQNVTFRCDPISEHNRLYWYRQTLGQGPEFLTYFQNEAQLEKSRLLSDRFSAERPKGSFSTLEIQRTEQGDSAMYLCASRSGAYEKLFFGSGTQLSVL.

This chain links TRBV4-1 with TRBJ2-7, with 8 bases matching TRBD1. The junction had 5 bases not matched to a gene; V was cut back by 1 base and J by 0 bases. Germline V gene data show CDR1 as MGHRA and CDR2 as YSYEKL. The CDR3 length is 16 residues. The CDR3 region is CASSQGTGGTSYEQYF. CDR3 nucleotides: TGCGCCAGCAGCCAAGGAACAGGGGGGACCTCCTACGAGCAGTACTTC.

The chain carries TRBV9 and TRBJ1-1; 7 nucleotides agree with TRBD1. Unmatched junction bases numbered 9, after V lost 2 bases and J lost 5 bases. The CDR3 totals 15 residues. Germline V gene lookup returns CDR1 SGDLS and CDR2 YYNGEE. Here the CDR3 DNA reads TGTGCCAGCAGCGTCACGATTGACAGGGCTACTGAAGCTTTCTTT. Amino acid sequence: CASSVTIDRATEAFF.

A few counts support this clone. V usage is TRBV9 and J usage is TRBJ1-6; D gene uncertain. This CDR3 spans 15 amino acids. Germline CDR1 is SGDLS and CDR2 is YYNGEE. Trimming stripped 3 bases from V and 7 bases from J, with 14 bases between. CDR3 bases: TGTGCCAGCAGCGCCCTCTCGGCGACGAATTCACCCCTCCACTTT. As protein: CASSALSATNSPLHF. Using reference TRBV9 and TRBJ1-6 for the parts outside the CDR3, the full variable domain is DSGVTQTPKHLITATGQRVTLRCSPRSGDLSVYWYQQSLDQGLQFLIQYYNGEERAKGNILERFSAQQFPDLHSELNLSSLELGDSALYFCASSALSATNSPLHFGNGTRLTVT.

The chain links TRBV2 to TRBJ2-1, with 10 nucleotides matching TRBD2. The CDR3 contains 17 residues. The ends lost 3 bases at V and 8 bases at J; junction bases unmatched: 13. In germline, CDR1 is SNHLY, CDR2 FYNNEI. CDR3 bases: TGTGCCAGCAGTGATAGGGCTAGCGGGGGCCCCTTGGATGAGCAGTTCTTC. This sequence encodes CASSDRASGGPLDEQFF.

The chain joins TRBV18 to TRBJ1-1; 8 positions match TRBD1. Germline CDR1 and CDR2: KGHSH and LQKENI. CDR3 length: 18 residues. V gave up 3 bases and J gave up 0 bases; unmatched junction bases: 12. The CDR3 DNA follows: TGTGCCAGCTCACCCTACTCCGGACAGGGTGAAATGAACACTGAAGCTTTCTTT. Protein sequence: CASSPYSGQGEMNTEAFF.

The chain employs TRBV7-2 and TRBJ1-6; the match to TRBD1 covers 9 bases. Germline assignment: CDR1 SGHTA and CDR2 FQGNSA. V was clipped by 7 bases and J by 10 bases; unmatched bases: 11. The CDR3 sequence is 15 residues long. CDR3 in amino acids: CASTQHRGRESPLHF. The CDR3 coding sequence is TGTGCCAGCACCCAACACAGGGGGCGGGAGTCACCCCTCCACTTT.

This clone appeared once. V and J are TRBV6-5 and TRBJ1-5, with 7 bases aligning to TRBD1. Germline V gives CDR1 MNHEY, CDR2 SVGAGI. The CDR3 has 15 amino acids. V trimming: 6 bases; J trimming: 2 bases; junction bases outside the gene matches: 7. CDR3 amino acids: CASSQGERGNQPQHF. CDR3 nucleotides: TGTGCCAGCAGCCAGGGGGAAAGGGGCAATCAGCCCCAGCATTTT.

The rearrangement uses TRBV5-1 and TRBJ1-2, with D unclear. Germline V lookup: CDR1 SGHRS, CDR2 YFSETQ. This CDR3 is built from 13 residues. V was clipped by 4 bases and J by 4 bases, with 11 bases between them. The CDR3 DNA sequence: TGCGCCAGCAGCATCGGGGATCCCTATGGCTACACCTTC. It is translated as CASSIGDPYGYTF.